These 21 T cell receptor beta chains originate from one sample sequenced in a study of technical replicates of blood from a handful of donors. Clones were read by immunoSEQ multiplex PCR, and TCRdb kept only the in-frame ones, dropping some. The table has around 83,000 clones, roughly 94% seen once. The sample taken for sequencing was T cells isolated from PBMCs. The receptors were sampled from a human donor in good health.

V and J are TRBV30 and TRBJ2-1; possibly TRBD2 for D (5 bases). Germline values: CDR1 GTSNPN, CDR2 SVGIG (reference sequence). V was cut by 1 base and J by 2 bases, with 9 bases left in between. This CDR3 has 14 amino acids. The CDR3 loop is CAWSAPGTYNEQFF. In DNA form, the CDR3 reads TGTGCCTGGAGTGCCCCGGGAACCTACAATGAGCAGTTCTTC.

The chain joins TRBV28 to TRBJ2-7; 7 bases agree with TRBD2. V dropped 4 bases and J dropped 1; count of bases not matched to a gene: 10. CDR3 size: 16 residues. The germline CDR1 and CDR2 sequences are MDHEN and SYDVKM. The CDR3 reads CASSSPLAAPSYEQYF. The CDR3 DNA is TGTGCCAGCAGTTCCCCTCTAGCGGCCCCGTCCTACGAGCAGTACTTC.

The DNA for the CDR3 is TGTGCCAGCGGCAACAGGGGTCTCACTGAAGCTTTCTTT. Amino acid sequence: CASGNRGLTEAFF. V and J are TRBV27 and TRBJ1-1, with 7 bases aligning to TRBD1. V dropped 8 bases and J dropped 4; count of bases not matched to a gene: 7. The CDR3 is 13 residues long. Germline V gives CDR1 MNHEY, CDR2 SMNVEV (reference sequence).

The genes are TRBV29-1 and TRBJ2-1, with D uncertain. Germline V lookup: CDR1 SQVTM, CDR2 ANQGSEA. This CDR3 is 12 amino acids long. V gave up 4 bases and J gave up 5 bases, with 9 bases separating them. CDR3 nucleotide sequence: TGCAGCGTTGTCCAATTAGACAATGAGCAGTTCTTC. It encodes CSVVQLDNEQFF.

The V and J genes are TRBV19 and TRBJ2-1, with TRBD2 matching 13 bases. V was pared by 10 bases and J by 7 bases, with 7 bases of the junction left unmatched. Per the germline V gene, CDR1 is LNHDA and CDR2 is SQIVND (reference sequence). The CDR3 runs to 14 residues. CDR3 in DNA: TGTGCCACCCGAAGGACTAGCGGGAGTAATGAGCAGTTCTTC. Translating gives CATRRTSGSNEQFF.

The CDR3: CASSVTGTRRNEQFF. In DNA, the CDR3 is TGTGCCAGCAGCGTCACCGGGACTAGAAGGAATGAGCAGTTCTTC. The rearrangement links TRBV9 to TRBJ2-1, with 8 bases identical to TRBD2. The ends lost 2 bases at V and 7 bases at J; junction bases unmatched: 8. CDR1 is SGDLS, CDR2 YYNGEE, per germline. The CDR3 has 15 amino acids.

V and J are TRBV12-5 and TRBJ2-2; 8 bases agree with TRBD1. From germline, CDR1 is LGHNT and CDR2 FRNRAP. CDR3 size: 16 residues. The J segment lost 5 bases and the V segment lost 9 bases, leaving 14 bases of the junction unmatched. CDR3 amino acids: CASTPRTGSRTGELFF. The CDR3 coding sequence is TGTGCTAGCACCCCCCGGACAGGGTCGAGAACCGGGGAGCTGTTTTTT. The whole variable domain, remainder taken from reference TRBV12-5 and TRBJ2-2, is DARVTQTPRHKVTEMGQEVTMRCQPILGHNTVFWYRQTMMQGLELLAYFRNRAPLDDSGMPKDRFSAEMPDATLATLKIQPSEPRDSAVYFCASTPRTGSRTGELFFGEGSRLTVL.

The chain uses TRBV28 and TRBJ1-6; D is ambiguous. There are 14 residues in the CDR3. The V gene's germline CDR1 is MDHEN and CDR2 SYDVKM. V was clipped by 5 bases and J by 9 bases, with 14 bases between them. CDR3 amino acids: CASSLLVNGSPLHF. In DNA form, the CDR3 reads TGTGCCAGCAGTCTACTGGTGAACGGTTCACCCCTCCACTTT.

The CDR3 reads CASSPSRDRGSTIGEQYF. CDR3 in DNA: TGCGCCAGCAGCCCCTCCCGGGACAGGGGGTCGACGATAGGCGAGCAGTACTTC. The chain couples TRBV5-1 to TRBJ2-7, with 11 bases matching TRBD1. J gave up 6 bases and V 4 bases, and 18 bases lay outside the gene matches. CDR3 length: 18 residues. CDR1 and CDR2 from the germline V gene are SGHRS and YFSETQ.

V is TRBV5-1 and J is TRBJ2-5; tentatively, D is TRBD1 (5 bases). CDR1 and CDR2 from the germline V gene are SGHRS and YFSETQ. This CDR3 spans 13 amino acids. V gave up 0 bases and J gave up 3 bases, with 6 bases separating them. The CDR3 DNA reads as TGCGCCAGCAGCTTGGTCAGGGAAGAGACCCAGTACTTC. Translated, it gives CASSLVREETQYF.

This chain links TRBV18 with TRBJ1-1; D ambiguous. The germline CDR1 and CDR2 sequences are KGHSH and LQKENI. The CDR3 length is 12 residues. V was cut by 0 bases and J by 8 bases, with 7 bases left in between. The CDR3 DNA reads TGTGCCAGCTCACCACCGAAGCTAGAAGCTTTCTTT. Protein: CASSPPKLEAFF. The whole variable domain, filled in from reference TRBV18 and TRBJ1-1, reads NAGVMQNPRHLVRRRGQEARLRCSPMKGHSHVYWYRQLPEEGLKFMVYLQKENIIDESGMPKERFSAEFPKEGPSILRIQQVVRGDSAAYFCASSPPKLEAFFGQGTRLTVV.

Written as DNA, the CDR3 is TGTGCCAGCAGTTACTCGAGTGGCAGGACCTACGAGCAGTACTTC. It encodes CASSYSSGRTYEQYF. The chain combines TRBV6-5 with TRBJ2-7; D gene unclear. CDR1 is MNHEY, CDR2 SVGAGI, per germline. This CDR3 contains 15 residues. Trimming removed 0 bases from V and 2 bases from J, with 11 bases in between.

The rearrangement links TRBV30 to TRBJ2-7; D remains unclear. CDR1 and CDR2 (germline): GTSNPN, SVGIG (reference sequence). With 0 bases removed from V and 0 bases from J, the gap between germline ends came to 12 bases. CDR3 length equals 15 residues. The CDR3 sequence is CAWSVPGSRSYEQYF. CDR3 DNA: TGTGCCTGGAGTGTACCCGGGTCCCGCTCCTACGAGCAGTACTTC. The variable domain in full, with the rest retrieved from reference TRBV30 and TRBJ2-7, is SQTIHQWPATLVQPVGSPLSLECTVEGTSNPNLYWYRQAAGRGLQLLFYSVGIGQISSEVPQNLSASRPQDRQFILSSKKLLLSDSGFYLCAWSVPGSRSYEQYFGPGTRLTVT.

The chain employs TRBV7-9 and TRBJ2-5; no clear D. The CDR3 consists of 13 residues. Germline CDR1 and CDR2: SEHNR and FQNEAQ (reference sequence). The V gene lost 5 bases and the J gene lost 5 bases, with 12 bases spanning the gap. Here the CDR3 DNA reads TGTGCCAGCAGCCCCTACACGGAGGAGACCCAGTACTTC. It yields the protein CASSPYTEETQYF.

The chain uses TRBV5-1 and TRBJ1-4; D call uncertain. The germline V and J ends were trimmed by 4 bases and 5 bases, with 21 bases remaining between them. The CDR3 loop spans 17 amino acids. Germline V CDR1 and CDR2: SGHRS, YFSETQ. CDR3: CASSTGAFGSKNEKLFF. The CDR3 DNA follows: TGCGCCAGCAGCACCGGAGCTTTTGGGAGCAAGAATGAAAAACTGTTTTTT.

This clone appeared once. The chain carries TRBV6-1 and TRBJ1-3; TRBD1 agrees at 10 bases. Trimming cost V 6 bases and J 8 bases; bases outside gene matches: 4. Germline V gene data show CDR1 as MNHNS and CDR2 as SASEGT. This CDR3 is built from 13 residues. The CDR3 coding sequence is TGTGCCAGCAGCAGGGACAGGGGAGACACCATATATTTT. This translates into CASSRDRGDTIYF.

In this sample, this clone turned up once. The rearrangement uses TRBV28 and TRBJ2-7; TRBD1 is a possible D gene (5 bases). The V end was cut by 4 bases, the J end by 2 bases, with 12 bases between. The CDR3 has 14 amino acids. Germline-derived CDR1 and CDR2 are MDHEN and SYDVKM. CDR3 in DNA: TGTGCCAGCAGTTCCCTGGACATAACCTACGAGCAGTACTTC. This translates into CASSSLDITYEQYF.

The rearrangement uses TRBV19 and TRBJ1-5, with D possibly TRBD1 on 5 matching bases. Trimming shortened V by 2 bases and J by 6 bases, and 14 bases separated the two germline ends. The CDR3 has 15 residues. In germline, CDR1 is LNHDA, CDR2 SQIVND (reference sequence). CDR3 region: CASSIPARASQPQHF. CDR3 sequence (DNA): TGTGCCAGTAGTATACCGGCCAGGGCGTCTCAGCCCCAGCATTTT.

The chain employs TRBV4-1 and TRBJ1-5, with a weak D call TRBD1 (5 bases). Trimming removed 6 bases at V and 1 base at J, with 13 bases between. This CDR3 contains 15 residues. The germline V gene has CDR1 MGHRA and CDR2 YSYEKL. For the CDR3, the DNA is TGCGCCAGCAGTCCCCAGGGCCAAAGCAATCAGCCCCAGCATTTT. Amino acid sequence: CASSPQGQSNQPQHF.

The chain couples TRBV18 to TRBJ2-3; 11 bases align to TRBD2. Germline CDR1 KGHSH, CDR2 LQKENI. CDR3 length: 18 residues. V gave up 8 bases and J gave up 0 bases; unmatched junction bases: 13. The CDR3 DNA is TGTGCCAGCCGGCATTTGCCGACTAGCGGGACAAGCACAGATACGCAGTATTTT. Its translation: CASRHLPTSGTSTDTQYF.

The chain is built from TRBV6-5 and TRBJ2-1; weak D call: TRBD2 (6 bases). V dropped 8 bases and J dropped 8 bases, with 16 bases sitting between them. This CDR3 region has 13 residues. Per germline, CDR1 MNHEY and CDR2 SVGAGI. CDR3 sequence reads: CASGLAPAHEQFF. The CDR3 region has the DNA TGTGCCAGCGGGCTAGCGCCTGCCCATGAGCAGTTCTTC.